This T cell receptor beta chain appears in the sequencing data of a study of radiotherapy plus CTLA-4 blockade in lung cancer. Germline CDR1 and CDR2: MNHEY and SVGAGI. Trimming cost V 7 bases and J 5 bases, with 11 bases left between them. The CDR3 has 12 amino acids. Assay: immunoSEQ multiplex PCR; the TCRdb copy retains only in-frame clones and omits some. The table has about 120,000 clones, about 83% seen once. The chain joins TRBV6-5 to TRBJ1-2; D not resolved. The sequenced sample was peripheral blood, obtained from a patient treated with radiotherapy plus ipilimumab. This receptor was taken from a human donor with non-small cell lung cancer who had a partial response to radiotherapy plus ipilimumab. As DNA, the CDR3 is TGTGCCAGCATAGGGAGGTATTATGGCTACACCTTC. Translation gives CASIGRYYGYTF.